What follows are 2 T cell receptor beta chains derived from one specimen sequenced in a study of cytomegalovirus exposure and HLA in healthy donors (dated by TCRdb to about 2017). Receptor libraries were prepared by the immunoSEQ multiplex PCR assay. The multiplex PCR relied on a mix of 60 forward primers for TCR Vbeta segments and 13 reverse primers for TCR Jbeta segments. In its TCRdb copy, this immuneACCESS table keeps in-frame sequences only and misses some clones. Where compared with another copy, unresolved V genes explain less than half of these, and the others have no known cause. This sample has 100,000 to 150,000 clones in its table, and roughly 80% of those were observed once. Around 3.7% of the sample is held by the ten biggest clonotypes. The sequenced sample was PBMCs. The receptors originated from a man aged 25-45 years in good health and CMV-seronegative.

This clone has only a few counts. V is TRBV6-1 and J is TRBJ1-5; D may be TRBD1 (5 bases). The CDR3 is 16 amino acids. The germline V gene encodes CDR1 MNHNS and CDR2 SASEGT. V lost 2 bases, J lost 0 bases, and 11 bases lay in between. This CDR3 is CASSEMGGYSNQPQHF. The CDR3 DNA follows: TGTGCCAGCAGTGAAATGGGGGGATATAGCAATCAGCCCCAGCATTTT.

This sequence joins TRBV10-3 and TRBJ2-7; 8 bases map to TRBD1. The V gene end was trimmed by 4 bases and the J gene end by 0 bases; junction bases not matched to a gene: 8. There are 16 residues in the CDR3. CDR1 is ENHRY, CDR2 SYGVKD, per germline. The CDR3 nucleotides read TGTGCCATCAGTGGACCGGACAGGGAGAACTCCTACGAGCAGTACTTC. Protein product: CAISGPDRENSYEQYF.